A selection of T cell receptor beta chains follows, all from one sample in a study of T cell responses to AZD1222 COVID-19 vaccine. The method was immunoSEQ multiplex PCR; TCRdb's version includes in-frame clones alone and lacks a portion of them. In the table there are roughly 160,000 clones, roughly 94% of which are singletons. The material sequenced was peripheral blood, taken on day 0 of AZD1222 vaccination. Every receptor here comes from an adult in good health. Both conserved end residues are part of each CDR3. The D gene is left open where the match is weak. Size is stated for part of the rows, as once, few or many counts, or as a class when the clone is expanded.

D | J | V | size | DNA | CDR3
NA | TRBJ1-1 | TRBV5-1 | NA | TGCGCCAGCAGGGAGGACAGCGGCACTGAAGCTTTCTTT | CASREDSGTEAFF
NA | TRBJ1-3 | TRBV10-2 | NA | TGCGCCAGCAGTGAGGTAGGAGGCTCTGGAAACACCATATATTTT | CASSEVGGSGNTIYF
NA | TRBJ2-5 | TRBV25-1 | NA | TGTGCCAGCAGGGCGGACCCGTCCTTGACCCAGTACTTC | CASRADPSLTQYF
NA | TRBJ2-2 | TRBV27 | NA | TGTGCCAGCAGTTTAGTGGCGGGGGCGGGCACCGGGGAGCTGTTTTTT | CASSLVAGAGTGELFF
NA | TRBJ1-3 | TRBV23-1 | NA | TGCGCCAGCAGTCAGCTAGAGTTTGACCCGGGCCCAAGAGGAGGAAACACCATATATTTT | CASSQLEFDPGPRGGNTIYF
NA | TRBJ2-1 | TRBV19 | NA | TGTGCCAGTAGTCCCCTCGTTACCGATGAGCAGTTCTTC | CASSPLVTDEQFF
NA | TRBJ2-7 | TRBV4-1 | once | TGCGCCAGCAGCCAAGACCCAGGGCCTCGGGGCTTC | CASSQDPGPRGF
NA | TRBJ1-5 | TRBV27 | NA | TGTGCCAGCACCCAAGTCCGGCAGCCCCAGCATTTT | CASTQVRQPQHF
TRBD2 | TRBJ2-7 | TRBV10-2 | NA | TGCGCCAGCAGCGTGATCGGACAGTGGGGGGTGAAGACTAGCGCCGGCTACGAGCAGTACTTC | CASSVIGQWGVKTSAGYEQYF
NA | TRBJ1-2 | TRBV4-1 | NA | TGCGCCAGCAGCCAAGATAGAGTGCCCTTAATGGCCGGCTATGGCTACACCTTC | CASSQDRVPLMAGYGYTF
TRBD1 | TRBJ1-5 | TRBV19 | NA | TGTGCCAGTAGTATCCCCGGGACAGGGTACAATCAGCCCCAGCATTTT | CASSIPGTGYNQPQHF
NA | TRBJ2-7 | TRBV28 | NA | TGTGCCAGTATTAGACCGGCCCCCTACGAGCAGTACTTC | CASIRPAPYEQYF
NA | TRBJ2-1 | TRBV25-1 | NA | TGTGCCAGCAGTGCAAAACCCGGGAGAAGGAACAATGAGCAGTTCTTC | CASSAKPGRRNNEQFF
NA | TRBJ2-7 | TRBV27 | NA | TGTGCCAGCAGTTTCATTTCAGCTCTGAGCTCCTACGAGCAGTACTTC | CASSFISALSSYEQYF
NA | TRBJ1-2 | TRBV4-2 | once | TGTGCCAGCAGCCAAGGCCCGGCAGTCTATGGCTACACCTTC | CASSQGPAVYGYTF
NA | TRBJ2-1 | TRBV29-1 | NA | TGCAGCGTTGATGACTACAGTCCTGAGCAGTTCTTC | CSVDDYSPEQFF
NA | TRBJ1-4 | TRBV19 | NA | TGTGCCAGTAGTGCCGAAAGGGCTATTAATGAAAAACTGTTTTTT | CASSAERAINEKLFF
TRBD2 | TRBJ2-1 | TRBV28 | NA | TGTGCCAGCAGTCCCACTAGCGGGAGGGCCATGTATGAGCAGTTCTTC | CASSPTSGRAMYEQFF
NA | TRBJ1-2 | TRBV7-9 | NA | TGTGCCAGCAGCTTAGTGCCTTATGGCTACACCTTC | CASSLVPYGYTF
NA | TRBJ2-7 | TRBV28 | NA | TGTGCCAGCAGTTTAACGGGGTCTTCCTACGAGCAGTACTTC | CASSLTGSSYEQYF
NA | TRBJ1-1 | TRBV5-4 | NA | TGTGCCAGCAGCTGGGAGGGGGGGACTGAAGCTTTCTTT | CASSWEGGTEAFF
NA | TRBJ1-1 | TRBV19 | NA | TGTGCCAGTAGTCCTCAGGGGTTTTGGACTGAAGCTTTCTTT | CASSPQGFWTEAFF
TRBD2 | TRBJ2-1 | TRBV5-1 | NA | TGCGCCAGCAGCCCTGGGGGGGGATACAATGAGCAGTTCTTC | CASSPGGGYNEQFF
NA | TRBJ1-6 | TRBV7-9 | once | TGTGCCAGCAGCTTAGAAGGGAACCTCCATTCACCCCTCCACTTT | CASSLEGNLHSPLHF
NA | TRBJ2-7 | TRBV3-1/TRBV3-2 | NA | TGTGCCAGCAGCCACCAGCCGGGAGCTGGTGAGCAGTACTTC | CASSHQPGAGEQYF
NA | TRBJ2-7 | TRBV5-1 | NA | TGCGCCAGCAAAATTAACCCTCAAAGTTCCACCACCTACGAGCAGTACTTC | CASKINPQSSTTYEQYF
TRBD2 | TRBJ2-7 | TRBV29-1 | NA | TGCAGCGTTGGTGAAGCGGGAGAGCAGTACTTC | CSVGEAGEQYF
NA | TRBJ2-7 | TRBV9 | NA | TGTGCCAGCAGCGTAGATTACGGGGACTACGAGCAGTACTTC | CASSVDYGDYEQYF
NA | TRBJ1-1 | TRBV3-1/TRBV3-2 | NA | TGTGCCAGCAGCCTTCCGGGGCGCGCTTTCTTT | CASSLPGRAFF
NA | TRBJ1-1 | TRBV5-1 | NA | TGCGCCAGCAGCGGACCATCGGGGGACACTGAAGCTTTCTTT | CASSGPSGDTEAFF
TRBD1 | TRBJ1-1 | TRBV29-1 | NA | TGCAGCGTGACTAAGACAGGGACGAACACTGAAGCTTTCTTT | CSVTKTGTNTEAFF
NA | TRBJ1-1 | TRBV9 | NA | TGTGCCAGCAGCCCCCTTGGGGGGGGGACTGAAGCTTTCTTT | CASSPLGGGTEAFF
NA | TRBJ1-1 | TRBV19 | NA | TGTGCCAGTAGAACCGGGACGGTGAACACTGAAGCTTTCTTT | CASRTGTVNTEAFF
NA | TRBJ1-1 | TRBV30 | NA | TGTGCCTGGAGTGTACGAATGATATGGGGGACTGAAGCTTTCTTT | CAWSVRMIWGTEAFF
NA | TRBJ1-1 | TRBV11-2 | NA | TGTGCCAGCAGCTTAGATCTGGGAGTAATGAACACTGAAGCTTTCTTT | CASSLDLGVMNTEAFF
NA | TRBJ2-2 | TRBV11-2 | NA | TGTGCCAGCAGCTCCCCTCTGCGAGCGAACGGGGAGCTGTTTTTT | CASSSPLRANGELFF
TRBD2 | TRBJ2-3 | TRBV27 | NA | TGTGCCAGCAGTCTCCGACTAGCGGGAGCAGATACGCAGTATTTT | CASSLRLAGADTQYF
NA | TRBJ1-5 | TRBV10-2 | NA | TGCGCCAGCAGTGACAGGGCCCAAAATCAGCCCCAGCATTTT | CASSDRAQNQPQHF
NA | TRBJ2-5 | TRBV7-2 | NA | TGTGCCAGCAGCTTACCAGGTCAAGAGACCCAGTACTTC | CASSLPGQETQYF
NA | TRBJ1-3 | TRBV18 | NA | TGTGCCAGCTCACCAGATCTCTCTGGAAACACCATATATTTT | CASSPDLSGNTIYF
TRBD2 | TRBJ2-1 | TRBV12-5 | NA | TGTGCTAGCGGACTAGCGGGCTCCAATGAGCAGTTCTTC | CASGLAGSNEQFF
TRBD1 | TRBJ2-2 | TRBV24-1 | NA | TGTGCCACCAGTGATCCACGGGACAGCGCTTCCACCGGGGAGCTGTTTTTT | CATSDPRDSASTGELFF